One sample yielded the 18 T cell receptor beta chains listed below, sequenced in a study of cytomegalovirus exposure and HLA in healthy donors. Researchers ran the PCR with 60 Vbeta and 13 Jbeta primers. TCRdb's table, derived via immunoSEQ multiplex PCR, lists solely in-frame clones and lacks some. Counted here are over 100,000 clones, roughly 63% occurring once; the ten biggest clones make up 9% to 10%. The sequencing sample was made of PBMCs. These receptors were taken from a man aged 35-49 years in good health and CMV-seropositive.

This clone was picked up one time. The CDR3 loop is CASSLTGTYEQYF. The CDR3 nucleotides read TGTGCCAGCAGTTTGACAGGAACCTACGAGCAGTACTTC. V gene TRBV27 combines with J gene TRBJ2-7, with D possibly TRBD1 on 6 matching bases. CDR1 and CDR2 from the germline V gene are MNHEY and SMNVEV (reference sequence). Trimming left V 3 bases short and J 2 bases short, with 8 bases between. The CDR3 has 13 amino acids.

The chain combines TRBV2 with TRBJ1-1, with 7 bases that match TRBD1. CDR1 SNHLY and CDR2 FYNNEI come from the germline V gene. The ends lost 6 bases at V and 2 bases at J; junction bases unmatched: 3. This CDR3 region has 13 residues. The CDR3 loop is CASRVGGNTEAFF. The CDR3, as DNA: TGTGCCAGCAGAGTAGGGGGCAACACTGAAGCTTTCTTT.

This chain connects TRBV7-3 to TRBJ1-5; D unresolved. The CDR3 has 13 residues. The germline V and J ends were trimmed by 5 bases and 6 bases, with 11 bases remaining between them. Germline V lookup: CDR1 SGHTA, CDR2 FQGTGA. For the CDR3, the DNA is TGTGCCAGCAGCGCCTACCGGGGTCAGCCCCAGCATTTT. It is translated as CASSAYRGQPQHF.

This clone was found a few times. The V gene is TRBV6-6, the J gene TRBJ2-7; 7 nucleotides align to TRBD2. Looked up from germline, CDR1 is MNHNY and CDR2 is SVGAGI (reference sequence). The V and J ends lost 5 bases and 6 bases, in that order; junction bases with no gene match: 10. The CDR3 covers 14 residues. In nucleotides, the CDR3 is TGTGCCAGCAGTCTGGCCAGCGGCGGGAGCGAGCAGTACTTC. This codes for CASSLASGGSEQYF.

The CDR3: CASSFMGAHYGYTF. For the CDR3, the DNA is TGTGCCAGCAGTTTCATGGGGGCTCACTATGGCTACACCTTC. The J gene is TRBJ1-2, the V gene TRBV28; a possible D gene is TRBD1 (6 bases). V was shortened by 3 bases and J by 3 bases, with 11 bases between the two germline ends. CDR3 size: 14 residues. Germline V gives CDR1 MDHEN, CDR2 SYDVKM.

In its sample, this clone was seen a few times. The genes are TRBV12-5 and TRBJ1-1, with D perhaps matching TRBD1 (6 bases). The V and J ends lost 6 bases and 1 base respectively, with 12 bases between them. Per germline, CDR1 LGHNT and CDR2 FRNRAP. CDR3 size: 14 residues. This CDR3 is CASGGGRKNTEAFF. CDR3 coding DNA: TGTGCTAGTGGGGGGGGGCGCAAGAACACTGAAGCTTTCTTT.

J is TRBJ1-2 and V is TRBV28; D is possibly TRBD1 (6 bases). Germline V gene data show CDR1 as MDHEN and CDR2 as SYDVKM. The CDR3 covers 14 residues. Trimming left V 4 bases short and J 4 bases short, with 13 bases between. CDR3: CASSSPQGVYGYTF. The CDR3 DNA reads as TGTGCCAGCAGTTCACCACAGGGAGTCTATGGCTACACCTTC.

The rearrangement uses TRBV4-1 and TRBJ2-2, with D unclear. The CDR3 extends over 14 amino acids. The germline V and J ends were trimmed by 0 bases and 5 bases, with 7 bases remaining between them. Germline V gene sequence: CDR1 MGHRA, CDR2 YSYEKL. DNA for the CDR3: TGCGCCAGCAGCCAAGATCGAGGAACCGGGGAGCTGTTTTTT. Translating gives CASSQDRGTGELFF.

The DNA for the CDR3 is TGTGCCAGCAGTTCCGGGACTGACACAGATACGCAGTATTTT. Amino acid sequence: CASSSGTDTDTQYF. This chain uses TRBV28 with TRBJ2-3, with a tentative D call TRBD2 (6 bases). CDR3 length: 14 residues. CDR1 is MDHEN and CDR2 is SYDVKM in the germline V gene. V was pared by 4 bases and J by 2 bases, with 10 bases between.

CDR3 protein: CASSFLRQGGTGELFF. The CDR3 nucleotides read TGTGCCAGCAGCTTCTTGAGGCAGGGAGGGACCGGGGAGCTGTTTTTT. The rearrangement links TRBV7-3 to TRBJ2-2; the match to TRBD2 covers 7 bases. Germline V gene data show CDR1 as SGHTA and CDR2 as FQGTGA. The CDR3 is 16 residues long. The V segment lost 3 bases and the J segment 5 bases; nucleotides outside the gene matches: 9.

V gene TRBV4-1 combines with J gene TRBJ2-3; 12 nucleotides agree with TRBD2. The CDR3 contains 18 residues. After removal of 0 bases from V and 5 bases from J, the junction contained 9 bases not matched to a gene. Germline loops: CDR1 MGHRA, CDR2 YSYEKL. CDR3 sequence (DNA): TGCGCCAGCAGCCAAGATGGGGGACTAGCGGGCCTGGGAGATACGCAGTATTTT. It specifies CASSQDGGLAGLGDTQYF.

This clone was counted only a few times. The chain links TRBV2 to TRBJ1-5; the D is unclear. Germline V gives CDR1 SNHLY, CDR2 FYNNEI. This CDR3 contains 16 residues. Trimming took off 5 bases at V and 6 bases at J, with 20 bases between the two ends. The CDR3 nucleotides read TGTGCCAGCAGTTACCGGGGTATCACAAGGTCTCAGCCCCAGCATTTT. Its translation is CASSYRGITRSQPQHF.

The V call is TRBV28, the J call TRBJ2-1; D perhaps matches TRBD2 (6 bases). CDR1 is MDHEN and CDR2 is SYDVKM in the germline V gene. The CDR3 sequence is 12 residues long. Trimming took off 4 bases at V and 12 bases at J, with 13 bases between the two ends. CDR3 nucleotides: TGTGCCAGCAGTTGGGGGGAAAACAGGCAGTTCTTC. It yields the protein CASSWGENRQFF.

The chain employs TRBV11-1 and TRBJ1-2; D not resolved. This CDR3 is built from 12 residues. Germline V gene data show CDR1 as SGHAT and CDR2 as FQDESV (reference sequence). The V gene lost 10 bases and the J gene lost 4 bases, with 13 bases spanning the gap. This CDR3 is CATSGNSYGYTF. The DNA of the CDR3 is TGTGCCACGTCGGGGAACTCCTATGGCTACACCTTC.

This chain uses TRBV6-5 with TRBJ1-6, with 10 bases lining up with TRBD1. Germline CDR1 is MNHEY and CDR2 is SVGAGI. The CDR3 contains 15 residues. V lost 7 bases and J lost 8; bases outside the gene matches: 8. This chain's CDR3 is CASTTTGGADSPLHF. The CDR3 coding sequence is TGTGCCAGCACAACGACAGGGGGCGCGGATTCACCCCTCCACTTT.

The chain links TRBV4-1 to TRBJ2-5; TRBD2 matches 11 bases. Trimming took 4 bases from V and 1 from J; bases not matched to a gene: 5. From germline, CDR1 is MGHRA and CDR2 YSYEKL. This CDR3 has 16 residues. This CDR3 is CASSLRLAGIQETQYF. CDR3 DNA sequence: TGCGCCAGCAGCCTCAGACTAGCGGGGATCCAAGAGACCCAGTACTTC.

This clone was recorded a few times. The J gene is TRBJ2-5, the V gene TRBV9; maybe TRBD1 (6 bases). Matching the DNA end better, TRBJ2-7 makes the J call doubtful. There are 15 residues in the CDR3. Germline V lookup: CDR1 SGDLS, CDR2 YYNGEE. The CDR3 DNA is TGTGCCAGCAGCGCGCCAGGGAAGGGGGTTTACGAGCAGTACTTC. Amino acids: CASSAPGKGVYEQYF.

This clone was seen a handful of times. The rearrangement uses TRBV7-9 and TRBJ2-3; 10 bases are shared with TRBD2. The V gene's germline CDR1 is SEHNR and CDR2 FQNEAQ (reference sequence). V trimming: 5 bases; J trimming: 0 bases; junction bases outside the gene matches: 2. The CDR3 has 15 residues. The CDR3: CASSPSGRSTDTQYF. The CDR3 nucleotides are TGTGCCAGCAGCCCTAGCGGGAGAAGCACAGATACGCAGTATTTT.